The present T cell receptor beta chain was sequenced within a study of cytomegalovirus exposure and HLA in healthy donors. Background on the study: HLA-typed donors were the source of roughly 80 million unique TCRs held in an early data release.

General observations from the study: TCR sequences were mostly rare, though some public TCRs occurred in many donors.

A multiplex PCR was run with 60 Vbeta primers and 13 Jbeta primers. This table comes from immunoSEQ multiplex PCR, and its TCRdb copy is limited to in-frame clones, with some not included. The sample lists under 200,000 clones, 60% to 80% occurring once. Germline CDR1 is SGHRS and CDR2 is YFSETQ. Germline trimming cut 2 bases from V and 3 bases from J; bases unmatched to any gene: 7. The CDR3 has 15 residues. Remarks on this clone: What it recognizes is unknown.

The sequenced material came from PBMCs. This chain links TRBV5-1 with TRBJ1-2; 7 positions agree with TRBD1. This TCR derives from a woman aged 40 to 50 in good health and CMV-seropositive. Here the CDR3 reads CASSLLGGWDYGYTF. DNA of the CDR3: TGCGCCAGCAGCTTATTAGGGGGCTGGGACTATGGCTACACCTTC.